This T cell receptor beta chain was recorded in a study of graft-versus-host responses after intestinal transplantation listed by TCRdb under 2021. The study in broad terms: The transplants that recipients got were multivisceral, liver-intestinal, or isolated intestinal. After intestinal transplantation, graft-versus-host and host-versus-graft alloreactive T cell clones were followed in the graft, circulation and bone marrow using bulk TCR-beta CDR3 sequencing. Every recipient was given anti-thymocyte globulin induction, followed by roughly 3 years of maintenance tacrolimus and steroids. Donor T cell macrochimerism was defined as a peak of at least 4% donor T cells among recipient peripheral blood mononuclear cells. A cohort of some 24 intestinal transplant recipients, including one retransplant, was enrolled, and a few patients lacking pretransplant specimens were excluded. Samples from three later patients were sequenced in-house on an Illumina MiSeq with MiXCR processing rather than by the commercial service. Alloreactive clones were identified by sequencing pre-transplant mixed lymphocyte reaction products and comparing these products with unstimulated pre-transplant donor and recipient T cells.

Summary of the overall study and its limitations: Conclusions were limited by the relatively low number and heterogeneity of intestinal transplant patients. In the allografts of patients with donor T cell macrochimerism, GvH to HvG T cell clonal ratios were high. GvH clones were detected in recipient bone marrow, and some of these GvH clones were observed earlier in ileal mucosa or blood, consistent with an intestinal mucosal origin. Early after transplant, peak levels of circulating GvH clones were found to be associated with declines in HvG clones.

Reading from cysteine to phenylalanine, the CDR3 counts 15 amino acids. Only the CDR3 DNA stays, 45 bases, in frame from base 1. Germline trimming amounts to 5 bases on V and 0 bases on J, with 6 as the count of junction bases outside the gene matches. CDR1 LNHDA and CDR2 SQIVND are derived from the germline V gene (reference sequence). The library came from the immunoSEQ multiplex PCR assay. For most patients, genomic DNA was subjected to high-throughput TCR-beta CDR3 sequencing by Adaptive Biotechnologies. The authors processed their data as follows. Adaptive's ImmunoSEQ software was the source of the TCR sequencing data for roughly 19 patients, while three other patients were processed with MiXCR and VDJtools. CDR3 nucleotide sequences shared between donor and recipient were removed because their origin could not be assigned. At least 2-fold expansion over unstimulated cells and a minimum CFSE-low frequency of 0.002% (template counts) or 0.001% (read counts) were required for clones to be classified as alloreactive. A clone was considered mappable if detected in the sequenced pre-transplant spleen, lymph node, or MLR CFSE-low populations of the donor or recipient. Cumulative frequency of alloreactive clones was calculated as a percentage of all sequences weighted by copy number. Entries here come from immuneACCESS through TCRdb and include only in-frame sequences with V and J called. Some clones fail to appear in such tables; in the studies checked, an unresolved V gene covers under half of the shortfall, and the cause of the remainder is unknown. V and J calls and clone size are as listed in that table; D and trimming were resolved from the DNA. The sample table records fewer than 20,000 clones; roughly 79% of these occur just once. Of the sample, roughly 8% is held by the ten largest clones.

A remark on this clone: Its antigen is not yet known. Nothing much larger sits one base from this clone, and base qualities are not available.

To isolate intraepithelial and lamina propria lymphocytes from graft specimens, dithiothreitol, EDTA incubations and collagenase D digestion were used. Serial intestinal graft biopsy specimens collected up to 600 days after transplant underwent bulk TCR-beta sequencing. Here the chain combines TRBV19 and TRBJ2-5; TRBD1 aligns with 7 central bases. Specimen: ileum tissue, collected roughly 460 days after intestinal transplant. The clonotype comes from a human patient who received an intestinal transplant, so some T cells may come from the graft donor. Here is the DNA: TGTGCCAGTAGTGTACAGGGGCTGGACCAAGAGACCCAGTACTTC. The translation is CASSVQGLDQETQYF.